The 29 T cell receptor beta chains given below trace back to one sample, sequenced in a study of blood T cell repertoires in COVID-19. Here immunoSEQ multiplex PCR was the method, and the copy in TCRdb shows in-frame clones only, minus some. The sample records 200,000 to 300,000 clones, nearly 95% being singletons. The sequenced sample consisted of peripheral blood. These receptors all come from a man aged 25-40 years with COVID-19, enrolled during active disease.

CDR3 nucleotides: TGTGCCAGCAGGCTCATCAGCGGGGATGGCTACGAGCAGTACTTC. It yields the protein CASRLISGDGYEQYF. V usage is TRBV6-5 and J usage is TRBJ2-7; 7 bases agree with TRBD2. Germline V gene data show CDR1 as MNHEY and CDR2 as SVGAGI. V was pared by 6 bases and J by 3 bases, with 11 bases of the junction left unmatched. The length of the CDR3 is 15 residues.

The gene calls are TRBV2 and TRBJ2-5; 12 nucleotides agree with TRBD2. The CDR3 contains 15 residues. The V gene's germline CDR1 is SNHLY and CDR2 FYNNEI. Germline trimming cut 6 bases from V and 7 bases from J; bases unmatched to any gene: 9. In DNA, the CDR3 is TGTGCCAGCAGGGCACTAGCGGGGGGATCGGGGACCCAGTACTTC. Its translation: CASRALAGGSGTQYF.

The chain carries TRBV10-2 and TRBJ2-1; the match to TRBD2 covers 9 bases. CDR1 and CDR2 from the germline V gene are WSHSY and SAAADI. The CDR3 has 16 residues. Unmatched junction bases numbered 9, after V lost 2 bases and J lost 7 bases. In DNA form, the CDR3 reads TGCGCCAGCAGTGAGCGTCTGGCGGGGGGGTCAAATGAGCAGTTCTTC. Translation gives CASSERLAGGSNEQFF.

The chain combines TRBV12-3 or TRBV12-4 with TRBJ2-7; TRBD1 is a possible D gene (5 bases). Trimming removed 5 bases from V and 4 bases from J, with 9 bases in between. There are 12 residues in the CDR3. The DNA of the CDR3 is TGTGCCAGCAGTCACGACAGATACGAGCAGTACTTC. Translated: CASSHDRYEQYF.

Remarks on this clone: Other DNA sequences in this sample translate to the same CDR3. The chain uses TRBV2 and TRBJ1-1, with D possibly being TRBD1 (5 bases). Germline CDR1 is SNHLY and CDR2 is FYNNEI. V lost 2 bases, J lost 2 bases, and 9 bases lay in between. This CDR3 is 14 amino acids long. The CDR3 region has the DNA TGTGCCAGCAGTGAACGGGGGATTAACACTGAAGCTTTCTTT. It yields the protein CASSERGINTEAFF.

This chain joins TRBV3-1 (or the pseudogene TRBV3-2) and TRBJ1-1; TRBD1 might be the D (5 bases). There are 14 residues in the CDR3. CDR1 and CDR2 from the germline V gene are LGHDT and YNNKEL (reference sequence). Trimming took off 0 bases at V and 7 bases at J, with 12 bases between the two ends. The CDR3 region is CASSQEGHLDEAFF. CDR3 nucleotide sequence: TGTGCCAGCAGCCAAGAAGGACACTTGGATGAAGCTTTCTTT.

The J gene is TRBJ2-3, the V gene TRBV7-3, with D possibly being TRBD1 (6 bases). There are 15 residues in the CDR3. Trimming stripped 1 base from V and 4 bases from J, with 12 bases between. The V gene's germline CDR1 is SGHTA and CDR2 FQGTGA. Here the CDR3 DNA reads TGTGCCAGCAGCTTAAAGGGGGTCGGGGCAGATACGCAGTATTTT. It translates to CASSLKGVGADTQYF.

The CDR3 reads CASSQTGQGNQPQHF. CDR3 bases: TGCGCCAGCAGCCAAACAGGACAGGGCAATCAGCCCCAGCATTTT. This chain links TRBV4-1 with TRBJ1-5, with 7 positions matching TRBD1. The CDR3 has 15 amino acids. CDR1 MGHRA and CDR2 YSYEKL come from the germline V gene. The J segment lost 2 bases and the V segment lost 2 bases, leaving 3 bases of the junction unmatched.

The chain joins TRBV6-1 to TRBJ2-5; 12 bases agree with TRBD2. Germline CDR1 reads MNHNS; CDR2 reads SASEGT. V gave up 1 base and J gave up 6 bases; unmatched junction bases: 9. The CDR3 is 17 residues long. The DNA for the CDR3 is TGTGCCAGCAGTGAAGTCGCCCTAGCGGGGGGGCCACAGACCCAGTACTTC. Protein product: CASSEVALAGGPQTQYF.

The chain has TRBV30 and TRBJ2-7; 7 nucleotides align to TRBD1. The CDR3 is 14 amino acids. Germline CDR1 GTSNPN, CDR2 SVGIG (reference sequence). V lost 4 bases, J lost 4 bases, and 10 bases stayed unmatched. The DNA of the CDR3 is TGTGCCTGGACCCGGGACAGTGGACCGTACGAGCAGTACTTC. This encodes CAWTRDSGPYEQYF.

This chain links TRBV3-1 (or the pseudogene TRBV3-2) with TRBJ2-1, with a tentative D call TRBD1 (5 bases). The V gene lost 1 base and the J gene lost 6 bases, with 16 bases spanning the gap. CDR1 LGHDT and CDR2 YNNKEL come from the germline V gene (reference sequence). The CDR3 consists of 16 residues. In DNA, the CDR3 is TGTGCCAGCAGCCAAGTTCGCCAGGGATCGTTCAATGAGCAGTTCTTC. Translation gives CASSQVRQGSFNEQFF.

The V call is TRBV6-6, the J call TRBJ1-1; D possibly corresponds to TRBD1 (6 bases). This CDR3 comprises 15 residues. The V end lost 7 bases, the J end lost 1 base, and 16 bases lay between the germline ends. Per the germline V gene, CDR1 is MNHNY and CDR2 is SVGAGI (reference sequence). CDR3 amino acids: CASIPGTSGNTEAFF. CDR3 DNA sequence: TGTGCCAGCATTCCCGGGACATCCGGGAACACTGAAGCTTTCTTT.

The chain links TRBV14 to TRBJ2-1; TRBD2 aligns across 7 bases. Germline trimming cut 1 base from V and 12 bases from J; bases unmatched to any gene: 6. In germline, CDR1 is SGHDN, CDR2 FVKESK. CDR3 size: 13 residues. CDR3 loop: CASSQVNGGWQFF. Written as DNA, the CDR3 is TGTGCCAGCAGCCAAGTCAACGGGGGGTGGCAGTTCTTC.

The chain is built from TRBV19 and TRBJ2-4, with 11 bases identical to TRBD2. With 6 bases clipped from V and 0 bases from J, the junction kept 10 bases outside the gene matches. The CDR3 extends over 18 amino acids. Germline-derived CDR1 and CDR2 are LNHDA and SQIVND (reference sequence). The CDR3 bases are TGTGCCAGTAGAACTAGCGGGGGCCGACGACTAGCCAAAAACATTCAGTACTTC. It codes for CASRTSGGRRLAKNIQYF.

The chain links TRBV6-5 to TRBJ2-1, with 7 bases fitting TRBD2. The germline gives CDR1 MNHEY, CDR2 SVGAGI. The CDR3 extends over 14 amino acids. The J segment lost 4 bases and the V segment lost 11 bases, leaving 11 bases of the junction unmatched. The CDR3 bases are TGTGCCCACTCCCTCCCTAGCGGTTACAATGAGCAGTTCTTC. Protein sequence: CAHSLPSGYNEQFF.

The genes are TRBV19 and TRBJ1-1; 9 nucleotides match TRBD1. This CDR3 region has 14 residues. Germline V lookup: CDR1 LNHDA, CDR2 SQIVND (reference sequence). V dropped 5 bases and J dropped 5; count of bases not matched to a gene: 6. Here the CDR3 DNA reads TGTGCCAGTAGTTCCGGACAGGGGTGGACTGAAGCTTTCTTT. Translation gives CASSSGQGWTEAFF.

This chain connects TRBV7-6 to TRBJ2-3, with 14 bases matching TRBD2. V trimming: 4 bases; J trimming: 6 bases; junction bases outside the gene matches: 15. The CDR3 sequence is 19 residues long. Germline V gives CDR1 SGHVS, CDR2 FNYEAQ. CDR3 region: CASSSGLAGGTPYLDTQYF. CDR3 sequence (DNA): TGTGCCAGCAGCTCAGGACTAGCGGGGGGAACACCCTATCTGGATACGCAGTATTTT.

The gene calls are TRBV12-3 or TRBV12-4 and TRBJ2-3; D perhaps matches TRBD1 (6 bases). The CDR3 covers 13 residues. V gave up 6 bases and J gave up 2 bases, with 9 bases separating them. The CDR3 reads CASRQGNTDTQYF. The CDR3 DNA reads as TGTGCCAGCAGACAGGGAAACACAGATACGCAGTATTTT.

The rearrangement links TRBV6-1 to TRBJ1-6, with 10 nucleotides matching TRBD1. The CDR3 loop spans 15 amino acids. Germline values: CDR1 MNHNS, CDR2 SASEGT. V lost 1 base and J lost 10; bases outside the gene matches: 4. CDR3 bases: TGTGCCAGCAGTGAAGGACAGGGGGCCGTGTCACCCCTCCACTTT. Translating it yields CASSEGQGAVSPLHF.

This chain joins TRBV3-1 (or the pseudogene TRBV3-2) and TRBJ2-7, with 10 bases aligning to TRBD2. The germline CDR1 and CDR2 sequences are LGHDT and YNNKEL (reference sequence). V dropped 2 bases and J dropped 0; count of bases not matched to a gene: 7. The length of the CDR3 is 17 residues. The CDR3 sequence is CASSQQAGGTSSYEQYF. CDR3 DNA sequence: TGTGCCAGCAGCCAACAAGCGGGGGGGACTAGCTCCTACGAGCAGTACTTC.

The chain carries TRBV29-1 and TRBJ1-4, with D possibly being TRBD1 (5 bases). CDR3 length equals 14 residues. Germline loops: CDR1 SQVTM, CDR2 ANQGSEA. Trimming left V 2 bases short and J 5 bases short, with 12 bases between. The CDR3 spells CSVESRGGNEKLFF. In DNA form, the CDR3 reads TGCAGCGTTGAATCGCGGGGCGGGAATGAAAAACTGTTTTTT.

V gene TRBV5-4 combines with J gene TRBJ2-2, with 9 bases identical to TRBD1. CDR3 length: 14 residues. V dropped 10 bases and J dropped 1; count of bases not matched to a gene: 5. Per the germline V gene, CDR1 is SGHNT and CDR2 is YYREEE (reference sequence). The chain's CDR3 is CAGQGRVNTGELFF. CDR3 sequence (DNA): TGTGCCGGACAGGGGAGGGTGAACACCGGGGAGCTGTTTTTT. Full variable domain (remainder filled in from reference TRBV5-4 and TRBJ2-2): ETGVTQSPTHLIKTRGQQVTLRCSSQSGHNTVSWYQQALGQGPQFIFQYYREEENGRGNFPPRFSGLQFPNYSSELNVNALELDDSALYLCAGQGRVNTGELFFGEGSRLTVL.

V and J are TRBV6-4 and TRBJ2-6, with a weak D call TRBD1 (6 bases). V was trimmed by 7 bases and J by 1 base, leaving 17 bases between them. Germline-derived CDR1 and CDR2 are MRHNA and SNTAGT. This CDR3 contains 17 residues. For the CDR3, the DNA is TGTGCCAGCAAAAGGGCAGGGGCGGTTTCTGGGGCCAACGTCCTGACTTTC. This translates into CASKRAGAVSGANVLTF.

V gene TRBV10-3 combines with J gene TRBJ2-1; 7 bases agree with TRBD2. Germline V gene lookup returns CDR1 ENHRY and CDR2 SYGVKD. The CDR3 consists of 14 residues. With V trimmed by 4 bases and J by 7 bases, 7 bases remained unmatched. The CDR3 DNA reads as TGTGCCATCAGTGTGGCTAGCGGCCGAAATGAGCAGTTCTTC. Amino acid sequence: CAISVASGRNEQFF.

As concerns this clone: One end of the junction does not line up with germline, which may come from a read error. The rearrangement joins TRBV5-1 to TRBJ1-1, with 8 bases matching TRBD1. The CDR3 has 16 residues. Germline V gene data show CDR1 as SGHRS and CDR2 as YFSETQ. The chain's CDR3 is CASSAPGGVGNTGAFF. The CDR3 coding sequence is TGCGCCAGCAGCGCACCAGGGGGCGTGGGGAACACTGGAGCTTTCTTT.

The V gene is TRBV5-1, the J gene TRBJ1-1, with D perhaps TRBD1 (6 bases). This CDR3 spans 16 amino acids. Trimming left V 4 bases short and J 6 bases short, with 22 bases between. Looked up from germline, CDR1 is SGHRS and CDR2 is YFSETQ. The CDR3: CASSPGQIRTLAEAFF. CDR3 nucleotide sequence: TGCGCCAGCAGCCCTGGACAGATACGAACACTGGCTGAAGCTTTCTTT. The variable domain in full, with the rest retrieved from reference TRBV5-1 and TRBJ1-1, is KAGVTQTPRYLIKTRGQQVTLSCSPISGHRSVSWYQQTPGQGLQFLFEYFSETQRNKGNFPGRFSGRQFSNSRSEMNVSTLELGDSALYLCASSPGQIRTLAEAFFGQGTRLTVV.

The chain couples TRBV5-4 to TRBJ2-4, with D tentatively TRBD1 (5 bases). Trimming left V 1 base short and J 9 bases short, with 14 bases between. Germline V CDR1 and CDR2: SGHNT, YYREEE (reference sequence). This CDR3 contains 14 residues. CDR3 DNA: TGTGCCAGCAGCTTGAATCCAGGGCTTAGCATTCAGTACTTC. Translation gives CASSLNPGLSIQYF.

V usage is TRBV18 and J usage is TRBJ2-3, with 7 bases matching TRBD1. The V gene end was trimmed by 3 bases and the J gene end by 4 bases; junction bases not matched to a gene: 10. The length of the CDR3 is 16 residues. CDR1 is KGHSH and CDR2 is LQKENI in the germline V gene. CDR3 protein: CASSPQNSGQADTQYF. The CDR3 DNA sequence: TGTGCCAGCTCACCCCAAAACTCCGGACAGGCAGATACGCAGTATTTT.

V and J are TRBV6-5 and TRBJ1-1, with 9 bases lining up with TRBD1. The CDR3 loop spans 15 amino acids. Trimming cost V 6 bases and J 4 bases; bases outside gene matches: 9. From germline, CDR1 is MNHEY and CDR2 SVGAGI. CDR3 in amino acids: CASRLQGAYGTEAFF. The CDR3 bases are TGTGCCAGCAGGTTACAGGGGGCGTATGGCACTGAAGCTTTCTTT.